This TCR beta chain appears in the sequencing data of a study of shared clonotypes between healthy human individuals. The repertoire was sequenced with immunoSEQ multiplex PCR; TCRdb's copy has only in-frame clones and lacks some. The sample includes about 600,000 clones, around 80% seen only once; the top ten take about 12%. CDR1 is SGHTS, CDR2 YDEGEE, per germline. This CDR3 comprises 11 residues. V was pared by 4 bases and J by 8 bases, with 6 bases between. This clonotype originated in a woman aged 40 to 49 in good health. Some clones in this sample may be carry-over from other donors' samples. The specimen sequenced was PBMCs. This chain links TRBV5-8 with TRBJ2-2; D gene unclear. The CDR3 nucleotides are TGTGCCAGCAGCCCGAGGGGGGAGCTGTTTTTT. This codes for CASSPRGELFF.